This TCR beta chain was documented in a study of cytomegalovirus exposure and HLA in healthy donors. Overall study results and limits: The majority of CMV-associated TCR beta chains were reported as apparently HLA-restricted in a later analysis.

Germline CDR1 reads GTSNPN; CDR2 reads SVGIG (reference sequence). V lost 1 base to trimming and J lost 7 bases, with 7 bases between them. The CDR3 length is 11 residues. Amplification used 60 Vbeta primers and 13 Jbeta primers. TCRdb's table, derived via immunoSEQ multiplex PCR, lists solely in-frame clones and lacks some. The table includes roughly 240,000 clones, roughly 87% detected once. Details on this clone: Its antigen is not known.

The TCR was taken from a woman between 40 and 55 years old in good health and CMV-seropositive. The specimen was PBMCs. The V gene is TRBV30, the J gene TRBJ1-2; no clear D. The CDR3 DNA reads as TGTGCCTGGAGTGATATGTTTGGCTACACCTTC. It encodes CAWSDMFGYTF.